This TCR beta chain was found in a study of OX40 agonist ivuxolimab in advanced cancers. Background on the study: Intravenous ivuxolimab was administered to patients every 2 weeks at 0.01 to 10 mg/kg.

Here immunoSEQ multiplex PCR was the method, and the copy in TCRdb shows in-frame clones only, minus some. In the table there are under 50,000 clones, around 86% of which are singletons. This clone has a single count. J was trimmed by 1 base and V by 0 bases; bases with no gene match: 7. Per germline, CDR1 MGHRA and CDR2 YSYEKL. The CDR3 length is 18 residues. This receptor was identified in an adult with an advanced solid tumor such as melanoma, head and neck, liver or kidney cancer. The chain has TRBV4-1 and TRBJ2-1; 9 bases are a match to TRBD2. The source material was CD4+ or CD8+ T cells sorted from blood, sampled in a trial of the OX40 agonist ivuxolimab. CDR3 region: CASSQDLGLAGSYNEQFF. The CDR3, as DNA: TGCGCCAGCAGCCAAGATCTGGGACTAGCTGGGTCCTACAATGAGCAGTTCTTC.